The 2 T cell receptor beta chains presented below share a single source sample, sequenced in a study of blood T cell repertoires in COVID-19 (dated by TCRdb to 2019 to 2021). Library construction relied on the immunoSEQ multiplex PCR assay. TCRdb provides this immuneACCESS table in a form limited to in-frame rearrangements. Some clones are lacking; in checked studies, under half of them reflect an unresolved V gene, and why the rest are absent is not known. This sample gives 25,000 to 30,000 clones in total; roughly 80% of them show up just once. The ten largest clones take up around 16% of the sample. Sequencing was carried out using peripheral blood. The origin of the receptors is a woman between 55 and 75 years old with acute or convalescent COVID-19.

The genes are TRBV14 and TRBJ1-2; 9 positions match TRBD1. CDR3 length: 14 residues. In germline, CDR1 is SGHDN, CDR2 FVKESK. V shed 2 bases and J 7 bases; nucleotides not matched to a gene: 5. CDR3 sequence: CASSQHRGLVGYTF. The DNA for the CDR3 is TGTGCCAGCAGCCAACACAGGGGGCTGGTTGGCTACACCTTC.

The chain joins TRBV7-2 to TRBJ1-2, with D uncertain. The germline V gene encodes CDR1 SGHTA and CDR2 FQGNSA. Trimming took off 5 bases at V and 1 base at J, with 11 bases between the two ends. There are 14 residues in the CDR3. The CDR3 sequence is CASSVNRFNYGYTF. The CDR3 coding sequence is TGTGCCAGCAGCGTCAACAGATTTAACTATGGCTACACCTTC.